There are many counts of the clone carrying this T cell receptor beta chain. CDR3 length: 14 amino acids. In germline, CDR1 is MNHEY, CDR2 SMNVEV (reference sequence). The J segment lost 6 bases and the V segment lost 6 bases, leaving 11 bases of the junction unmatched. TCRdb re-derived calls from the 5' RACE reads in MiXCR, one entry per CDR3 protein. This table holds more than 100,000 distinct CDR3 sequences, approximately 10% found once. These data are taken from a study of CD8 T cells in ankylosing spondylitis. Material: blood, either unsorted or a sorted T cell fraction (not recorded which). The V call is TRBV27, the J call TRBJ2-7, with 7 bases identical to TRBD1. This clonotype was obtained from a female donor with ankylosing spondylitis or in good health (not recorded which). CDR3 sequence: CASRSYGDSREQYF. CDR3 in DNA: TGTGCCAGCAGATCTTACGGGGACAGCCGCGAGCAGTACTTC.